The 5 T cell receptor beta chains in this list originate from one sample, sequenced in a study of T cells in Graves' hyperthyroidism and ophthalmopathy. From RNA transcripts, TCR beta CDR3 regions were amplified. The TCR CDR3 first-round RT-PCR relied on the HTBI primer set. Using its own MiXCR run on the multiplex PCR reads, TCRdb lists one record per CDR3 protein. The sample has roughly 580,000 distinct CDR3 sequences, roughly 13% seen once; the top ten hold less than 6%. Specimen: blood. These receptors all stem from a woman in her twenties or thirties with Graves' hyperthyroidism that later progressed to Graves' ophthalmopathy.

The chain has TRBV15 and TRBJ2-5; D not certain. V lost 2 bases, J lost 1 base, and 5 bases lay in between. This CDR3 comprises 13 residues. Looked up from germline, CDR1 is LNHNV and CDR2 is YYDKDF (reference sequence). CDR3 DNA sequence: TGTGCCACCAGCAGACCCGCCCAAGAGACCCAGTACTTC. Its protein product is CATSRPAQETQYF.

This chain uses TRBV4-3 with TRBJ1-2; D is undetermined. The CDR3 consists of 15 residues. The germline gives CDR1 LGHNA, CDR2 YSLEER. Trimming took 0 bases from V and 1 from J, leaving 9 bases between them. The CDR3 DNA follows: TGCGCCAGCAGCCAAGATGGAGGGAATAACTATGGCTACACCTTC. It specifies CASSQDGGNNYGYTF.

This clonotype has ten or more counts. The chain is built from TRBV2 and TRBJ2-1, with D possibly TRBD1 on 6 matching bases. Germline V gives CDR1 SNHLY, CDR2 FYNNEI. V dropped 10 bases and J dropped 5 bases, with 27 bases sitting between them. CDR3 size: 17 residues. For the CDR3, the DNA is TGTGCCACCTCAGACCCGTCGTACAGGGCGACCGACAATGAGCAGTTCTTC. Amino acids: CATSDPSYRATDNEQFF.

CDR3 DNA sequence: TGTGCCAGCAGTGGACGGACAGGGACCGGGGAGCTGTTTTTT. This encodes CASSGRTGTGELFF. The chain links TRBV6-1 to TRBJ2-2; 8 nucleotides agree with TRBD1. CDR3 length: 14 amino acids. J was trimmed by 5 bases and V by 4 bases; bases with no gene match: 3. Germline lookup yields CDR1 MNHNS and CDR2 SASEGT.

This clonotype has a count of ten or more. This chain uses TRBV30 with TRBJ2-1, with D uncertain. V lost 2 bases and J 0 bases, leaving 14 bases between the germline ends. CDR1 is GTSNPN, CDR2 SVGIG, per germline (reference sequence). The CDR3 has 16 amino acids. CDR3 loop: CAWSSSRSLSYNEQFF. The CDR3 nucleotides read TGTGCCTGGAGTAGTAGCAGGAGCCTCTCCTACAATGAGCAGTTCTTC.